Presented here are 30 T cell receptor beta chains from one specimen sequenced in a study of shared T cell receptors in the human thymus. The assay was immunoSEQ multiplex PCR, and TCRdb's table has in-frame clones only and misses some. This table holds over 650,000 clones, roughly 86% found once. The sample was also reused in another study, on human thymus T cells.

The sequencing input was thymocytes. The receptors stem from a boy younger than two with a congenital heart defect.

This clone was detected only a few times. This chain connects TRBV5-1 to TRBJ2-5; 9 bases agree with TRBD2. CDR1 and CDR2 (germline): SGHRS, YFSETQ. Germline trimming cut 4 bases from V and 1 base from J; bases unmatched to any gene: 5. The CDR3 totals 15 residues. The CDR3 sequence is CASSPRGGLQETQYF. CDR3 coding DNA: TGCGCCAGCAGCCCGCGGGGGGGTCTCCAAGAGACCCAGTACTTC.

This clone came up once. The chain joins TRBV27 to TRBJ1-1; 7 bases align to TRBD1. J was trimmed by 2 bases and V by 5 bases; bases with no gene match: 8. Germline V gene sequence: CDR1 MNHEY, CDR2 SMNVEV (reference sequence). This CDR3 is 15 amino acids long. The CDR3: CASSPKDRKNTEAFF. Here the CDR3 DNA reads TGTGCCAGCAGTCCAAAGGACAGGAAAAACACTGAAGCTTTCTTT.

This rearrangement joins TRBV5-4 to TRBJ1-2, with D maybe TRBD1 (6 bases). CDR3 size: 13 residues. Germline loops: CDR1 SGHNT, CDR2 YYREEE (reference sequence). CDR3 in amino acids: CATKGVLDYGYTF. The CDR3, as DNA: TGTGCTACCAAGGGGGTATTGGACTATGGCTACACCTTC.

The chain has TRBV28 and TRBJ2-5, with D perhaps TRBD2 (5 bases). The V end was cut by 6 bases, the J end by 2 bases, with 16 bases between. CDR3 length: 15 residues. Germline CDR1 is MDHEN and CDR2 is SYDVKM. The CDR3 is CASRLSYEGQETQYF. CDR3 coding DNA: TGTGCCAGCAGACTCAGTTACGAGGGACAAGAGACCCAGTACTTC.

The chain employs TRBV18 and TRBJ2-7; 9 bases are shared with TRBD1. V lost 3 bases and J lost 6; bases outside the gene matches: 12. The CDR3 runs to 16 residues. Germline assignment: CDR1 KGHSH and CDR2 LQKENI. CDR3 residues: CASSPGGDRERGEQYF. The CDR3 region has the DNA TGTGCCAGCTCACCGGGCGGGGACAGGGAGCGGGGCGAGCAGTACTTC.

The CDR3 loop reads CSVEDGGLQETQYF. The CDR3 DNA reads as TGCAGCGTTGAAGATGGGGGACTCCAAGAGACCCAGTACTTC. The chain links TRBV29-1 to TRBJ2-5; TRBD2 is a possible D gene (6 bases). The CDR3 totals 14 residues. The germline V gene has CDR1 SQVTM and CDR2 ANQGSEA. The ends were cut back, 0 bases at V and 1 base at J, with 9 bases in the middle.

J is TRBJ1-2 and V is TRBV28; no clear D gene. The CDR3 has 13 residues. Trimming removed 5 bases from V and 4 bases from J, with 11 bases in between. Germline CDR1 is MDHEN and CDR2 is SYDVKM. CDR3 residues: CASSPGVAYGYTF. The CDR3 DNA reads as TGTGCCAGCAGTCCCGGAGTTGCCTATGGCTACACCTTC.

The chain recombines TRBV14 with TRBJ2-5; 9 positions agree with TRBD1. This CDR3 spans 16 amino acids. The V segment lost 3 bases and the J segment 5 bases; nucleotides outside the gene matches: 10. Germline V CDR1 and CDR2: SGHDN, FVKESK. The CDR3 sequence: CASSHAGTGRSETQYF. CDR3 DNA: TGTGCCAGCAGCCACGCCGGGACAGGGCGGTCGGAGACCCAGTACTTC. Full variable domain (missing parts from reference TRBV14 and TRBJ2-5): EAGVTQFPSHSVIEKGQTVTLRCDPISGHDNLYWYRRVMGKEIKFLLHFVKESKQDESGMPNNRFLAERTGGTYSTLKVQPAELEDSGVYFCASSHAGTGRSETQYFGPGTRLLVL.

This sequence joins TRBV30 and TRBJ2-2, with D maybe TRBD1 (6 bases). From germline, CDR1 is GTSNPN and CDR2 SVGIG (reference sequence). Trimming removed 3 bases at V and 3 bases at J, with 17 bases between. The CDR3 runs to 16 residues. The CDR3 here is CAWRAGDPVDTGELFF. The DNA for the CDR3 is TGTGCCTGGAGGGCAGGGGATCCGGTGGACACCGGGGAGCTGTTTTTT.

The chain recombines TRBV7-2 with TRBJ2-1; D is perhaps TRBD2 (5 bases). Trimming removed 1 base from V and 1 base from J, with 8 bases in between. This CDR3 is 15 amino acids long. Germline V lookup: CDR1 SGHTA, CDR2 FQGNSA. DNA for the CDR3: TGTGCCAGCAGCTTAGTTGGCGGGTCCTACAATGAGCAGTTCTTC. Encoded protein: CASSLVGGSYNEQFF.

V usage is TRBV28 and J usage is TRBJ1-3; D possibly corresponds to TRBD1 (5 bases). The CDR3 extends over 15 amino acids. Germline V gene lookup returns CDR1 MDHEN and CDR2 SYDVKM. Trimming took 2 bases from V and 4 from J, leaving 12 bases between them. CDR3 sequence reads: CASSLRGDLGNTIYF. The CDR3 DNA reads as TGTGCCAGCAGTTTACGGGGGGACTTGGGAAACACCATATATTTT.

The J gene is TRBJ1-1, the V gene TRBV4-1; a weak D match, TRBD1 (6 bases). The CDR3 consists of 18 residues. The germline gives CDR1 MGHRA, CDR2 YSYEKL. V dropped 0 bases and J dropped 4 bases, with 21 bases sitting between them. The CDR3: CASSQEIEIQGDGTEAFF. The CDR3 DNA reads TGCGCCAGCAGCCAAGAGATCGAGATACAGGGTGATGGCACTGAAGCTTTCTTT.

CDR3 in amino acids: CASSLAVDTGELFF. The CDR3 bases are TGCGCCAGCAGCTTGGCGGTTGACACCGGGGAGCTGTTTTTT. The rearrangement uses TRBV5-1 and TRBJ2-2; no clear D gene. Germline V lookup: CDR1 SGHRS, CDR2 YFSETQ. CDR3 size: 14 residues. Trimming took 0 bases from V and 3 from J, leaving 6 bases between them. Complete variable domain (other parts from reference TRBV5-1 and TRBJ2-2): KAGVTQTPRYLIKTRGQQVTLSCSPISGHRSVSWYQQTPGQGLQFLFEYFSETQRNKGNFPGRFSGRQFSNSRSEMNVSTLELGDSALYLCASSLAVDTGELFFGEGSRLTVL.

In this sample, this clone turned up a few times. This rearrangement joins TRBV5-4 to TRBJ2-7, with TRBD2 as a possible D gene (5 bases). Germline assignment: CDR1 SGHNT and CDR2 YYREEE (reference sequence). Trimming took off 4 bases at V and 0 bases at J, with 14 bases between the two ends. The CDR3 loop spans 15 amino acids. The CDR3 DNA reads TGTGCCAGCAGCAGAGGGCTCGACCTCTCCTACGAGCAGTACTTC. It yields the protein CASSRGLDLSYEQYF.

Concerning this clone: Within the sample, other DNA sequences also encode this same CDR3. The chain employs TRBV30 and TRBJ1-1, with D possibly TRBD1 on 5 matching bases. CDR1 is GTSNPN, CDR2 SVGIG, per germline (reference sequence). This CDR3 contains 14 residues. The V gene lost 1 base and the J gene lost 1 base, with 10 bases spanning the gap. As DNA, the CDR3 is TGTGCCTGGAGTGCTAACAGGAGGAACACTGAAGCTTTCTTT. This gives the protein CAWSANRRNTEAFF. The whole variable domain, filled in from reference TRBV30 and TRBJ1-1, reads SQTIHQWPATLVQPVGSPLSLECTVEGTSNPNLYWYRQAAGRGLQLLFYSVGIGQISSEVPQNLSASRPQDRQFILSSKKLLLSDSGFYLCAWSANRRNTEAFFGQGTRLTVV.

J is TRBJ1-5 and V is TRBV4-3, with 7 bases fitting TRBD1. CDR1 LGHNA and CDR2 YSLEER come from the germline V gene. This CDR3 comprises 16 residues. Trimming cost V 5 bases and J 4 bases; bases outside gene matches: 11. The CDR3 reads CASSKHRGSLNQPQHF. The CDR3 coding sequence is TGCGCCAGCAGCAAACACAGGGGTTCCCTAAATCAGCCCCAGCATTTT.

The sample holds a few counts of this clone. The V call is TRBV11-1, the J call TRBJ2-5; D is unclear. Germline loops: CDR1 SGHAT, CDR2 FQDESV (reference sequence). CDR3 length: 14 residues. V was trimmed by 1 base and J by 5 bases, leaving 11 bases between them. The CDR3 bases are TGTGCCAGCAGCTTAGGTGGCGCGGAGGAGACCCAGTACTTC. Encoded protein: CASSLGGAEETQYF.

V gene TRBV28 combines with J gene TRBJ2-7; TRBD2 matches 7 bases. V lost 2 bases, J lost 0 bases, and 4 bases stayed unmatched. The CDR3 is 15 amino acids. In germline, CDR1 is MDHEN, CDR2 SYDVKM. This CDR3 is CASSLPGGPSYEQYF. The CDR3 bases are TGTGCCAGCAGTTTACCGGGGGGACCCTCCTACGAGCAGTACTTC.

The DNA for the CDR3 is TGTGCCAGCAGTTCTCCTACTAGCTTCCACGAGCAGTACTTC. Protein sequence: CASSSPTSFHEQYF. The chain couples TRBV28 to TRBJ2-7; D is possibly TRBD2 (6 bases). There are 14 residues in the CDR3. Trimming removed 4 bases from V and 5 bases from J, with 15 bases in between. Germline V gene data show CDR1 as MDHEN and CDR2 as SYDVKM.

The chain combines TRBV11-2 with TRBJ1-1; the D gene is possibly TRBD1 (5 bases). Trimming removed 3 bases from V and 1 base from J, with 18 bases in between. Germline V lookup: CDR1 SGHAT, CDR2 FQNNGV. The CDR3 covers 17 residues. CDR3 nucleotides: TGTGCCAGCAGCTTTGTAGGGGCAGGCAGGGAGAACACTGAAGCTTTCTTT. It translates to CASSFVGAGRENTEAFF.

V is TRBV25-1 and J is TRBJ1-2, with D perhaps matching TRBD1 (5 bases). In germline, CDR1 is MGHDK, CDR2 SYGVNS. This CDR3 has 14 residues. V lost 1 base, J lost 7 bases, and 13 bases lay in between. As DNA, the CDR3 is TGTGCCAGCAGTGAATGGGAAGGGGCTATTGGCTACACCTTC. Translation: CASSEWEGAIGYTF.

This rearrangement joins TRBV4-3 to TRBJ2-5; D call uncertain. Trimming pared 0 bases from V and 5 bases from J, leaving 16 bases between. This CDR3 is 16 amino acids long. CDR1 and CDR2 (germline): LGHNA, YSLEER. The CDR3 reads CASSQEKTEDQETQYF. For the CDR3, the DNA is TGCGCCAGCAGCCAAGAAAAGACCGAGGATCAGGAGACCCAGTACTTC.

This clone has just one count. The CDR3 is CTSSQDRLADTDTQYF. For the CDR3, the DNA is TGCACCAGCAGCCAAGATCGGCTAGCGGACACAGATACGCAGTATTTT. The genes are TRBV1 and TRBJ2-3; the table's D call, TRBD2, has no DNA check behind it. TRBV1 is given as a pseudogene. The CDR3 consists of 16 residues.

This chain's CDR3 is CAWGAGENEQFF. Written as DNA, the CDR3 is TGTGCCTGGGGGGCGGGAGAGAATGAGCAGTTCTTC. The V call is TRBV30, the J call TRBJ2-1; 7 nucleotides match TRBD2. V was pared by 5 bases and J by 7 bases, with 5 bases of the junction left unmatched. Germline V gene lookup returns CDR1 GTSNPN and CDR2 SVGIG (reference sequence). CDR3 length: 12 amino acids. The full variable domain, with the rest looked up from reference TRBV30 and TRBJ2-1, is SQTIHQWPATLVQPVGSPLSLECTVEGTSNPNLYWYRQAAGRGLQLLFYSVGIGQISSEVPQNLSASRPQDRQFILSSKKLLLSDSGFYLCAWGAGENEQFFGPGTRLTVL.

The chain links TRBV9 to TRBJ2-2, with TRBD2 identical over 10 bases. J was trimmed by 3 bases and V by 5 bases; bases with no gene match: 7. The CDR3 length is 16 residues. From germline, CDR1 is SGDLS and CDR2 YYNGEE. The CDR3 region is CASSPSGGPHTGELFF. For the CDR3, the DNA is TGTGCCAGCAGTCCTAGCGGGGGCCCTCACACCGGGGAGCTGTTTTTT.

CDR3 sequence reads: CASSYGTGDQPQHF. In nucleotides, the CDR3 is TGTGCCAGCAGCTACGGGACAGGGGATCAGCCCCAGCATTTT. This chain connects TRBV5-4 to TRBJ1-5, with 10 bases fitting TRBD1. Germline V gives CDR1 SGHNT, CDR2 YYREEE (reference sequence). The CDR3 sequence is 14 residues long. Trimming cost V 3 bases and J 5 bases; bases outside gene matches: 2. The variable domain in full, completed from reference TRBV5-4 and TRBJ1-5, reads ETGVTQSPTHLIKTRGQQVTLRCSSQSGHNTVSWYQQALGQGPQFIFQYYREEENGRGNFPPRFSGLQFPNYSSELNVNALELDDSALYLCASSYGTGDQPQHFGDGTRLSIL.

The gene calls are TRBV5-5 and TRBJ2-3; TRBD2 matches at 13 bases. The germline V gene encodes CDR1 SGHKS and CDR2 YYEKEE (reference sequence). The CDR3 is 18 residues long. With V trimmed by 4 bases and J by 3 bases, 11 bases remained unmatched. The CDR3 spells CASSRTSGGQERTDTQYF. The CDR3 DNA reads TGTGCCAGCAGCAGGACTAGCGGGGGCCAGGAAAGAACAGATACGCAGTATTTT.

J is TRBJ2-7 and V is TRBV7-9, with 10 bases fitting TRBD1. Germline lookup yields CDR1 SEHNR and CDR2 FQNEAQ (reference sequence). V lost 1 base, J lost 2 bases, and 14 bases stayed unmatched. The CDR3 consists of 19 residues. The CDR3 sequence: CASSLVWGQGPHSTYEQYF. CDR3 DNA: TGTGCCAGCAGCTTAGTTTGGGGACAGGGGCCTCATTCGACCTACGAGCAGTACTTC.

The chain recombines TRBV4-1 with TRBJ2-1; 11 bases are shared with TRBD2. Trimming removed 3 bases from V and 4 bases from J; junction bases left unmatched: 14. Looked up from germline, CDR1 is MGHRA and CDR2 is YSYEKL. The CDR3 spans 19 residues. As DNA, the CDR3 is TGCGCCAGCAGCCAGGCGGCGGCTAGCGGGGGGACAATTTACAATGAGCAGTTCTTC. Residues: CASSQAAASGGTIYNEQFF.

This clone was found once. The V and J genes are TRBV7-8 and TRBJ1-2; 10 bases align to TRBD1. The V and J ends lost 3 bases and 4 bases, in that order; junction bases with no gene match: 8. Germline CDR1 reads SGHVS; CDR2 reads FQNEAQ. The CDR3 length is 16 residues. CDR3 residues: CASSFSAGTGAYGYTF. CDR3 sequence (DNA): TGTGCCAGCAGCTTCTCGGCCGGGACAGGGGCCTATGGCTACACCTTC.